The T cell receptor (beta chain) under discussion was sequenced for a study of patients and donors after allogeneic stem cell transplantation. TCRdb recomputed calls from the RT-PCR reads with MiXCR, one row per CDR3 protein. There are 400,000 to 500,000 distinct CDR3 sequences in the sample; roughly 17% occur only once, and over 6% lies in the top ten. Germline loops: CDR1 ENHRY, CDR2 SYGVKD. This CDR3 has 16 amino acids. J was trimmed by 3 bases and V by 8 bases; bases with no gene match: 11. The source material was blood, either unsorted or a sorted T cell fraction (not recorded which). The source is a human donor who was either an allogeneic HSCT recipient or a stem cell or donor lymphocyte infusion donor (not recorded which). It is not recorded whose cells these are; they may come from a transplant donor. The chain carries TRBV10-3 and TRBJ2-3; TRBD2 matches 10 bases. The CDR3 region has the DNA TGTGCCATCCGGTGGGGTAGCGGGGGGTCGACAGATACGCAGTATTTT. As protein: CAIRWGSGGSTDTQYF.